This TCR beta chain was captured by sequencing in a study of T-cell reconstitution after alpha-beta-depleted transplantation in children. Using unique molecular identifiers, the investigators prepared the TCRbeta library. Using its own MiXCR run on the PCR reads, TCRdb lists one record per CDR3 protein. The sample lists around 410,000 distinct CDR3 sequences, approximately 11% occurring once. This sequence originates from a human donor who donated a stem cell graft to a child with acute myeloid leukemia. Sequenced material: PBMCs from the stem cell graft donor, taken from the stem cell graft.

In DNA, the CDR3 is TGTGCCAGCACCACCCTGGCCGCCGGGACTAGCGGGGGGGCCTTAGGCTATGAGCAGTTCTTC. Amino acid sequence: CASTTLAAGTSGGALGYEQFF. V usage is TRBV7-6 and J usage is TRBJ2-1, with TRBD2 identical over 16 bases. CDR3 length: 21 amino acids. Germline values: CDR1 SGHVS, CDR2 FNYEAQ. The junction had 23 bases not matched to a gene; V was cut back by 7 bases and J by 8 bases.